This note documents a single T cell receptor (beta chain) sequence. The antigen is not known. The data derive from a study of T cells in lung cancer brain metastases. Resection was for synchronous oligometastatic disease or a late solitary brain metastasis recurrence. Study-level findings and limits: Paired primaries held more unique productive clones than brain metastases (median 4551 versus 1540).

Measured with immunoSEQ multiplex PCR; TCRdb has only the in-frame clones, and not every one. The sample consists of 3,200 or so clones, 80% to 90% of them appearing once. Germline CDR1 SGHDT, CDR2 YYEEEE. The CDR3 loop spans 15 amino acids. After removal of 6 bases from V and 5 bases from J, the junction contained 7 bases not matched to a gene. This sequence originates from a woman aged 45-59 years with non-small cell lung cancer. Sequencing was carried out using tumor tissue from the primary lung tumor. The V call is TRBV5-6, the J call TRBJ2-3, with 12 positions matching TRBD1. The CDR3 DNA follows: TGTGCCAGCATAACCGGGACAGGGGGCAGAGATACGCAGTATTTT. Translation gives CASITGTGGRDTQYF. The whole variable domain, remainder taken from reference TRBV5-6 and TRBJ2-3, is DAGVTQSPTHLIKTRGQQVTLRCSPKSGHDTVSWYQQALGQGPQFIFQYYEEEERQRGNFPDRFSGHQFPNYSSELNVNALLLGDSALYLCASITGTGGRDTQYFGPGTRLTVL.